One and the same sample provided the 26 T cell receptor beta chains below, sequenced in a study of blood T cells in healthy people across ages. Through a sample-barcoded 5' primer and a J-beta primer mix, a second PCR was run for roughly 7 to 12 cycles. Each CDR3 protein gets one entry after TCRdb re-called the 5' RACE reads with MiXCR. The top ten hold under 35% of the sample, which has about 680,000 distinct CDR3 sequences, about half seen once. Sequenced input: blood. The receptors here all came from an older woman in good health.

This clonotype occurred once. The V and J genes are TRBV6-2 or TRBV6-3 and TRBJ2-7, with D maybe TRBD2 (5 bases). CDR1 is MNHEY and CDR2 is SVGEGT in the germline V gene. V dropped 0 bases and J dropped 3 bases, with 21 bases sitting between them. The CDR3 length is 18 residues. Here the CDR3 reads CASSYSKIVGLDNYEQYF. DNA of the CDR3: TGTGCCAGCAGTTACTCGAAAATAGTCGGACTCGACAACTACGAGCAGTACTTC.

The chain recombines TRBV11-2 with TRBJ2-5; D may be TRBD1 (6 bases). The DNA matches TRBJ2-7 better at its end, which makes the J call doubtful. CDR1 is SGHAT and CDR2 is FQNNGV in the germline V gene. The CDR3 is 16 residues long. CDR3 sequence reads: CASSIRARGKLYEQYF. DNA of the CDR3: TGTGCCAGCAGCATCCGGGCGAGGGGGAAACTCTACGAGCAGTACTTC.

The V gene is TRBV29-1, the J gene TRBJ2-4; D ambiguous. The DNA end lines up better with TRBJ2-5; the J call may be wrong. Germline assignment: CDR1 SQVTM and CDR2 ANQGSEA. This CDR3 contains 10 residues. The CDR3 protein is CSVSRETQYF. The CDR3 DNA reads as TGCAGCGTATCTAGAGAGACCCAGTACTTC.

About this clonotype: Being one base from a much bigger clone, this may be a read error. This chain uses TRBV28 with TRBJ2-3, with D perhaps TRBD2 (5 bases). The germline V gene encodes CDR1 MDHEN and CDR2 SYDVKM. V was pared by 4 bases and J by 1 base, with 18 bases between. The CDR3 loop spans 17 amino acids. DNA for the CDR3: TGTGCCAGCAGTTCTCCATTCCGGCGAGCGGGCACAGATACGCAGTATTTT. Protein sequence: CASSSPFRRAGTDTQYF.

This clonotype was seen at least ten times. V and J are TRBV28 and TRBJ2-7, with D uncertain. Per germline, CDR1 MDHEN and CDR2 SYDVKM. The V end was cut by 3 bases, the J end by 7 bases, with 16 bases between. The CDR3 totals 14 residues. CDR3 residues: CASSFSLSSGEQYF. Here the CDR3 DNA reads TGTGCCAGCAGTTTTTCTCTATCTTCGGGTGAGCAGTACTTC.

CDR3 nucleotides: TGTGCCAGCAGTTCACAACAGGGAAGAGAGACCCAGTACTTC. Protein: CASSSQQGRETQYF. V and J are TRBV6-6 and TRBJ2-5; D may be TRBD1 (6 bases). CDR3 length: 14 amino acids. Trimming pared 4 bases from V and 4 bases from J, leaving 13 bases between. The germline V gene has CDR1 MNHNY and CDR2 SVGAGI (reference sequence).

This clonotype occurred a few times. The gene calls are TRBV20-1 and TRBJ2-5; D not certain. The CDR3 is made up of 11 amino acids. The V gene lost 3 bases and the J gene lost 5 bases, with 7 bases spanning the gap. Per the germline V gene, CDR1 is DFQATT and CDR2 is SNEGSKA (reference sequence). CDR3 loop: CSASNLETQYF. CDR3 in DNA: TGCAGTGCTAGTAACCTTGAGACCCAGTACTTC.

For this clonotype: At one boundary the junction diverges from the germline segment, which might be a read error. The chain is built from TRBV7-7 and TRBJ2-2; 7 positions agree with TRBD1. CDR3 length equals 15 residues. Looked up from germline, CDR1 is SSHAT and CDR2 is FNYEAQ (reference sequence). The DNA of the CDR3 is TGTGCTAGCAGCCGGGGACAGACGAACACCGGGGAGCTGTTTTTT. This encodes CASSRGQTNTGELFF.

This clonotype showed up just once. The gene calls are TRBV28 and TRBJ2-7; 7 bases map to TRBD2. Trimming removed 3 bases from V and 5 bases from J; junction bases left unmatched: 13. The germline CDR1 and CDR2 sequences are MDHEN and SYDVKM. This CDR3 region has 16 residues. CDR3: CASSFRDYPLTHEQYF. In nucleotides, the CDR3 is TGTGCCAGCAGTTTTCGGGACTACCCTCTCACCCACGAGCAGTACTTC.

The CDR3 sequence is CSAGAAGDGNSPLHF. The DNA for the CDR3 is TGCAGTGCTGGAGCCGCTGGGGATGGGAATTCACCCCTCCACTTT. V gene TRBV20-1 combines with J gene TRBJ1-6; D ambiguous. Per germline, CDR1 DFQATT and CDR2 SNEGSKA (reference sequence). Trimming pared 5 bases from V and 7 bases from J, leaving 18 bases between. The CDR3 has 15 amino acids.

This clonotype was counted a few times. The chain is built from TRBV10-3 and TRBJ2-7; D tentatively reads TRBD1 or TRBD2 (5 bases each). Trimming took off 2 bases at V and 3 bases at J, with 11 bases between the two ends. The CDR3 length is 14 residues. Germline V CDR1 and CDR2: ENHRY, SYGVKD. The CDR3 reads CAISEGAGDYEQYF. Here the CDR3 DNA reads TGTGCCATCAGTGAGGGGGCCGGGGACTACGAGCAGTACTTC.

The table lists this clonotype with a few counts. The chain links TRBV6-2 or TRBV6-3 to TRBJ2-1; 7 positions match TRBD1. Losses at the gene ends were 7 bases for V and 5 bases for J; bases not matched to a gene: 14. Per germline, CDR1 MNHEY and CDR2 SVGEGT. The CDR3 extends over 16 amino acids. The CDR3 bases are TGTGCCAGCAAGCGGTTCCGGGACAGAATAAACAATGAGCAGTTCTTC. Translation: CASKRFRDRINNEQFF.

Concerning this clonotype itself: Just one base apart from a much larger clone, this may be a read error. The genes are TRBV20-1 and TRBJ1-2, with D uncertain. V lost 4 bases, J lost 2 bases, and 5 bases lay in between. Germline CDR1 is DFQATT and CDR2 is SNEGSKA (reference sequence). The CDR3 consists of 11 residues. CDR3 loop: CSAKDNYGYTF. In DNA form, the CDR3 reads TGCAGTGCTAAGGACAACTATGGCTACACCTTC.

This rearrangement joins TRBV6-5 to TRBJ1-1; D might be TRBD1 (5 bases). The CDR3 totals 13 residues. Trimming took 6 bases from V and 1 from J, leaving 9 bases between them. CDR1 is MNHEY, CDR2 SVGAGI, per germline. CDR3 sequence (DNA): TGTGCCAGCAGGGGCACAGGGAACACTGAAGCTTTCTTT. Protein sequence: CASRGTGNTEAFF.

V is TRBV7-2 and J is TRBJ1-1; TRBD1 matches at 10 bases. The CDR3 runs 15 residues. Germline V gene sequence: CDR1 SGHTA, CDR2 FQGNSA. The ends lost 5 bases at V and 4 bases at J; junction bases unmatched: 7. CDR3 bases: TGTGCCAGCAGCCCAAGACAGGGGGCGAGCACTGAAGCTTTCTTT. This gives the protein CASSPRQGASTEAFF.

This clonotype occurred many times. The chain is built from TRBV9 and TRBJ2-1; 7 nucleotides agree with TRBD1. The DNA end is more similar to TRBJ2-7, so the J call may be wrong. Germline-derived CDR1 and CDR2 are SGDLS and YYNGEE. The CDR3 is 15 residues long. Here the CDR3 DNA reads TGTGCCAGCACCCCACAGGGGAACTCCTACAATGAGCAGTACTTC. Translating gives CASTPQGNSYNEQYF.

V and J are TRBV6-6 and TRBJ2-1, with TRBD2 matching 8 bases. With 6 bases clipped from V and 5 bases from J, the junction kept 9 bases outside the gene matches. CDR1 and CDR2 (germline): MNHNY, SVGAGI (reference sequence). CDR3 length: 15 amino acids. The CDR3 spells CASRRGGRLDNEQFF. For the CDR3, the DNA is TGTGCCAGCAGGCGAGGCGGGAGGCTGGACAATGAGCAGTTCTTC.

This clonotype turned up a few times. V usage is TRBV27 and J usage is TRBJ2-5, with D tentatively TRBD2 (6 bases). Germline CDR1 and CDR2: MNHEY and SMNVEV (reference sequence). This CDR3 is built from 14 residues. V was trimmed by 5 bases and J by 0 bases, leaving 10 bases between them. The CDR3 sequence: CASSEIADQETQYF. For the CDR3, the DNA is TGTGCCAGCAGTGAAATAGCGGACCAAGAGACCCAGTACTTC.

The table lists this clonotype with a count of one. The chain uses TRBV7-8 and TRBJ2-5; D perhaps matches TRBD1 (6 bases). Between the trimmed V and J ends, which lost 5 bases and 2 bases, there was a span of 21 bases. Germline CDR1 SGHVS, CDR2 FQNEAQ. CDR3 size: 17 residues. CDR3 in DNA: TGTGCCAGCAGCCCCTCAAAGGGGGATATCCTACAAGAGACCCAGTACTTC. Amino acids: CASSPSKGDILQETQYF.

The chain recombines TRBV5-1 with TRBJ1-3, with D possibly matching TRBD1 (5 bases). V was cut by 4 bases and J by 3 bases, with 14 bases left in between. The CDR3 spans 15 residues. The germline V gene has CDR1 SGHRS and CDR2 YFSETQ. CDR3 residues: CASSTPEGSGNTIYF. The CDR3 nucleotides read TGCGCCAGCAGCACCCCGGAGGGGAGTGGAAACACCATATATTTT.

The sample holds a few counts of this clonotype. One junction end disagrees with the germline gene, perhaps due to a read error. CDR3 sequence: CASSLAYNEQYF. For the CDR3, the DNA is TGTGCCAGCAGCTTGGCGTACAATGAGCAGTACTTC. The chain has TRBV5-1 and TRBJ2-7; no reliable D call. Per the germline V gene, CDR1 is SGHRS and CDR2 is YFSETQ. The CDR3 extends over 12 amino acids.

The chain combines TRBV29-1 with TRBJ2-7; tentatively, D is TRBD1 (5 bases). Trimming cost V 8 bases and J 7 bases, with 21 bases left between them. Germline assignment: CDR1 SQVTM and CDR2 ANQGSEA. The CDR3 totals 13 residues. The CDR3 DNA sequence: TGCAGCCCATGGGGCTTGACCTACAATGAGCAGTACTTC. Amino acids: CSPWGLTYNEQYF.

The V and J genes are TRBV20-1 and TRBJ2-5, with 10 bases that match TRBD2. From germline, CDR1 is DFQATT and CDR2 SNEGSKA (reference sequence). The CDR3 runs to 15 residues. After removal of 3 bases from V and 2 bases from J, the junction contained 6 bases not matched to a gene. The CDR3: CSASPRTSGQETQYF. DNA of the CDR3: TGCAGTGCTAGTCCGAGGACTAGCGGTCAAGAGACCCAGTACTTC.

V gene TRBV7-2 combines with J gene TRBJ1-4, with 8 bases that match TRBD1. V was clipped by 4 bases and J by 3 bases; unmatched bases: 7. From germline, CDR1 is SGHTA and CDR2 FQGNSA. The CDR3 runs 16 residues. The CDR3 region is CASSSGQGGSNEKLFF. For the CDR3, the DNA is TGTGCCAGCAGCTCAGGACAGGGAGGGTCTAATGAAAAACTGTTTTTT. The full variable domain, with the rest looked up from reference TRBV7-2 and TRBJ1-4, is GAGVSQSPSNKVTEKGKDVELRCDPISGHTALYWYRQSLGQGLEFLIYFQGNSAPDKSGLPSDRFSAERTGGSVSTLTIQRTQQEDSAVYLCASSSGQGGSNEKLFFGSGTQLSVL.

This sequence joins TRBV2 and TRBJ2-1, with 9 bases identical to TRBD1. V shed 6 bases and J 6 bases; nucleotides not matched to a gene: 9. There are 15 residues in the CDR3. The germline CDR1 and CDR2 sequences are SNHLY and FYNNEI. In DNA, the CDR3 is TGTGCCAGCAGCGCGGACAGGGGCAAGGCCAATGAGCAGTTCTTC. Its translation: CASSADRGKANEQFF.

At least ten counts were recorded for this clonotype. J is TRBJ1-2 and V is TRBV20-1, with D perhaps TRBD1 (6 bases). The CDR3 length is 12 residues. Germline-derived CDR1 and CDR2 are DFQATT and SNEGSKA (reference sequence). V lost 6 bases, J lost 8 bases, and 16 bases lay in between. This CDR3 is CSARTGSSGYTF. CDR3 DNA: TGCAGTGCCCGAACAGGGTCTTCGGGCTACACCTTC.